This T cell receptor beta chain was obtained from a study of control samples from healthy donors and cancer patients. V lost 6 bases to trimming and J lost 0 bases; unmatched junction nucleotides: 6. This CDR3 has 15 amino acids. Per the germline V gene, CDR1 is MRHNA and CDR2 is SNTAGT. Sequenced by immunoSEQ multiplex PCR; TCRdb stores in-frame clones only, minus some. This sample has over 100,000 clones, with 92% found just once. The TCR originated in a woman aged 50 to 60 in good health. The sample was blood. V is TRBV6-4 and J is TRBJ2-3, with TRBD2 identical over 7 bases. CDR3: CASSPLGGSTDTQYF. CDR3 DNA: TGTGCCAGCAGCCCCCTCGGGGGGAGCACAGATACGCAGTATTTT.